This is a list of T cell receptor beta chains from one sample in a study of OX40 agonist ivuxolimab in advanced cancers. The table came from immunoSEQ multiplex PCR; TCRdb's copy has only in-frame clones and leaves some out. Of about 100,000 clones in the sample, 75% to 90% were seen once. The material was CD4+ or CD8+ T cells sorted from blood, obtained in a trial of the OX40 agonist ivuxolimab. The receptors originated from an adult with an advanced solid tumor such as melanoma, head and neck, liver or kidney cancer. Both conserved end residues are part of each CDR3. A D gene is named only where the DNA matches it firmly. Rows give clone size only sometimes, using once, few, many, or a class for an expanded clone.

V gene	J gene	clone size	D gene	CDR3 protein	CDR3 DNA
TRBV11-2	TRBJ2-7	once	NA	CASSPGRSSSYEQYF	TGTGCCAGCAGCCCCGGTAGGTCGAGCTCCTACGAGCAGTACTTC
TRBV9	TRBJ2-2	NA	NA	CASSPRGNTGELFF	TGTGCCAGCAGCCCCAGGGGGAACACCGGGGAGCTGTTTTTT
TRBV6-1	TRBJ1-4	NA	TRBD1	CAISESGTGGEKLFF	TGTGCCATCAGTGAATCCGGGACAGGGGGGGAAAAACTGTTTTTT
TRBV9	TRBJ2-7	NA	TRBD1	CASSPWTGPVYEQYF	TGTGCCAGCAGCCCGTGGACAGGTCCGGTCTACGAGCAGTACTTC
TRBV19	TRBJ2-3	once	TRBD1	CASSPLPGQGASDTQYF	TGTGCCAGTAGCCCCCTCCCGGGACAGGGGGCGTCAGATACGCAGTATTTT
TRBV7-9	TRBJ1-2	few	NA	CASSLTAGVYGYTF	TGTGCCAGCAGCTTAACAGCAGGGGTCTACGGCTACACCTTC
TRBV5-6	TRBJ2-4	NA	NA	CASSPGPRVLDIQYF	TGTGCCAGCAGCCCCGGTCCTAGGGTGCTAGACATTCAGTACTTC
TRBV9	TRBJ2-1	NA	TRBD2	CASSAALAEVYNEQFF	TGTGCCAGCAGCGCCGCGCTAGCGGAGGTCTACAATGAGCAGTTCTTC
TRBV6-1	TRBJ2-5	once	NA	CASREIFLKYF	TGTGCCAGCCGGGAAATTTTTTTAAAGTACTTC
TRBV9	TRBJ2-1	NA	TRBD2	CASSVGGSGINEQFF	TGTGCCAGCAGCGTAGGTGGTAGCGGGATCAATGAGCAGTTCTTC
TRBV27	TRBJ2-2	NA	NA	CASSWGRGELFF	TGTGCCAGCAGTTGGGGGCGCGGGGAGCTGTTTTTT
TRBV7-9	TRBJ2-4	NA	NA	CASSSPRLAKNIQYF	TGTGCCAGCAGCTCCCCTAGGCTTGCCAAAAACATTCAGTACTTC
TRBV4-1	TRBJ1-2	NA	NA	CASSRLQADYGYTF	TGCGCCAGCAGCCGGCTACAGGCCGACTATGGCTACACCTTC
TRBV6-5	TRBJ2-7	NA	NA	CASSYSWGYEQYF	TGTGCCAGCAGTTACTCGTGGGGTTACGAGCAGTACTTC
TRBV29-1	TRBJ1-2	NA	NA	CSVGGRNYGYTF	TGCAGCGTTGGGGGCAGGAACTATGGCTACACCTTC
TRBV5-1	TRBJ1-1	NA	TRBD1	CASSLADRGGAAFF	TGCGCCAGCAGCTTGGCCGACAGGGGAGGCGCAGCTTTCTTT
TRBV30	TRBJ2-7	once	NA	CAWSGQQGKHSYEQYF	TGTGCCTGGAGCGGACAACAGGGTAAACATTCCTACGAGCAGTACTTC
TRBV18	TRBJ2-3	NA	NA	CASSPPLDITDTQYF	TGTGCCAGCTCACCACCGTTAGACATCACAGATACGCAGTATTTT
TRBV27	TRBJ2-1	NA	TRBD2	CASSLREAGGYNEQFF	TGTGCCAGCAGTTTAAGGGAAGCGGGGGGATACAATGAGCAGTTCTTC
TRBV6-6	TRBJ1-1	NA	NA	CASSYSARNTEAFF	TGTGCCAGCAGTTACTCGGCCCGAAACACTGAAGCTTTCTTT
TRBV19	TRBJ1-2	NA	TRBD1	CASSTKGQGAGYGYTF	TGTGCCAGTAGTACCAAGGGACAGGGGGCCGGCTATGGCTACACCTTC
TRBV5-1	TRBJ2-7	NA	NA	CASSLDGVGGEQYF	TGCGCCAGCAGCTTGGACGGGGTCGGAGGCGAGCAGTACTTC
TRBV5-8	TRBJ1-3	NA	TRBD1	CASSLKQGARGNTIYF	TGTGCCAGCAGCTTGAAACAGGGGGCGAGGGGAAACACCATATATTTT
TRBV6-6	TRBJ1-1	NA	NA	CASSLDTKEAFF	TGTGCCAGCAGCCTGGACACGAAAGAAGCTTTCTTT
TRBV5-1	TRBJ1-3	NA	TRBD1	CASSLGQGLFSGNTIYF	TGCGCCAGCAGCTTGGGACAGGGGCTCTTCTCTGGAAACACCATATATTTT
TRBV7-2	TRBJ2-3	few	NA	CASSLLTDTQYF	TGTGCCAGCAGCCTTCTAACAGATACGCAGTATTTT
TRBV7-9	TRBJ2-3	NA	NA	CASSLPFSDTQYF	TGTGCCAGCAGCTTACCTTTTTCAGATACGCAGTATTTT
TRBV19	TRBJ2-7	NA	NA	CASSIAGDSYEQYF	TGTGCCAGTAGTATAGCAGGGGACTCCTACGAGCAGTACTTC
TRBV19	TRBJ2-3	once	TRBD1	CASSERTGQNTQYF	TGTGCCAGTAGTGAAAGGACAGGCCAGAATACGCAGTATTTT
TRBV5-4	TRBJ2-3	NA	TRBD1	CASSEGAGTDTQYF	TGTGCCAGCAGTGAGGGGGCTGGGACAGATACGCAGTATTTT
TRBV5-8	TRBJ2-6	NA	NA	CASSFTGANVLTF	TGTGCCAGCAGCTTTACTGGGGCCAACGTCCTGACTTTC
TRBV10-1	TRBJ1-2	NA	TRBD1	CASSGDSNYGYTF	TGCGCCAGCAGTGGGGACAGCAACTATGGCTACACCTTC